These 17 T cell receptor beta chains originate from one sample sequenced in a study of control samples from healthy donors and cancer patients. Using immunoSEQ multiplex PCR, the repertoire was profiled, and TCRdb retains in-frame clones only, with some absent. The profile shows 55,000 to 70,000 clones, more than 85% of them singletons. Sequenced material: PBMCs. These receptors came from a man aged 25 to 45 with colorectal cancer.

The V gene is TRBV29-1, the J gene TRBJ2-7; D gene uncertain. With 6 bases removed from V and 0 bases from J, the gap between germline ends came to 6 bases. This CDR3 spans 11 amino acids. Germline values: CDR1 SQVTM, CDR2 ANQGSEA. CDR3 in DNA: TGCAGCGTCGCATTCTCCTACGAGCAGTACTTC. Amino acid sequence: CSVAFSYEQYF.

The chain is built from TRBV9 and TRBJ2-2; 8 bases line up with TRBD2. In germline, CDR1 is SGDLS, CDR2 YYNGEE. This CDR3 comprises 15 residues. V gave up 0 bases and J gave up 4 bases; unmatched junction bases: 2. The CDR3 region has the DNA TGTGCCAGCAGCGTAGTCGGGACTAGCACCGGGGAGCTGTTTTTT. As protein: CASSVVGTSTGELFF.

J is TRBJ1-3 and V is TRBV4-1; no reliable D call. This CDR3 contains 16 residues. Germline V CDR1 and CDR2: MGHRA, YSYEKL. Trimming removed 5 bases at V and 1 base at J, with 15 bases between. In nucleotides, the CDR3 is TGCGCCAGCAGCTTCGTCTTAGGGTCTTCTGGAAACACCATATATTTT. Amino acids: CASSFVLGSSGNTIYF.

The CDR3 spells CASSLSGTYTGELFF. CDR3 coding DNA: TGTGCCAGCAGCCTATCCGGGACTTACACCGGGGAGCTGTTTTTT. The rearrangement joins TRBV9 to TRBJ2-2, with D possibly matching TRBD2 (6 bases). Trimming shortened V by 4 bases and J by 3 bases, and 13 bases separated the two germline ends. CDR3 length: 15 amino acids. CDR1 and CDR2 from the germline V gene are SGDLS and YYNGEE.

The chain combines TRBV5-6 with TRBJ1-2; D gene uncertain. The germline V gene encodes CDR1 SGHDT and CDR2 YYEEEE. CDR3 length: 13 amino acids. V lost 2 bases, J lost 4 bases, and 9 bases lay in between. The CDR3 here is CASSFGFLYGYTF. DNA of the CDR3: TGTGCCAGCAGCTTCGGGTTTCTCTATGGCTACACCTTC. The full variable domain, rest sourced from reference TRBV5-6 and TRBJ1-2, is DAGVTQSPTHLIKTRGQQVTLRCSPKSGHDTVSWYQQALGQGPQFIFQYYEEEERQRGNFPDRFSGHQFPNYSSELNVNALLLGDSALYLCASSFGFLYGYTFGSGTRLTVV.

The chain couples TRBV19 to TRBJ1-2; the D gene is possibly TRBD1 (6 bases). V lost 5 bases and J lost 5, with 18 bases in between. Germline assignment: CDR1 LNHDA and CDR2 SQIVND (reference sequence). The CDR3 is 15 amino acids. The CDR3 nucleotides are TGTGCCAGTAGTCATGGGAACAGGGCGGGGTATGGCTACACCTTC. Its translation is CASSHGNRAGYGYTF. Together with reference TRBV19 and TRBJ1-2, the CDR3 gives the full variable domain: DGGITQSPKYLFRKEGQNVTLSCEQNLNHDAMYWYRQDPGQGLRLIYYSQIVNDFQKGDIAEGYSVSREKKESFPLTVTSAQKNPTAFYLCASSHGNRAGYGYTFGSGTRLTVV.

V and J are TRBV27 and TRBJ2-7, with 12 bases matching TRBD1. Germline V CDR1 and CDR2: MNHEY, SMNVEV (reference sequence). This CDR3 has 16 residues. After removal of 4 bases from V and 3 bases from J, the junction contained 7 bases not matched to a gene. The CDR3 region has the DNA TGTGCCAGCAGTTCGGGACAGGGGGCCTCGGGCTACGAGCAGTACTTC. As protein: CASSSGQGASGYEQYF.

The V gene is TRBV4-1, the J gene TRBJ2-6, with a possible D match to TRBD2 (6 bases). Germline loops: CDR1 MGHRA, CDR2 YSYEKL. The V end lost 3 bases, the J end lost 0 bases, and 15 bases lay between the germline ends. There are 18 residues in the CDR3. CDR3 DNA: TGCGCCAGCAGCCATCCCTCCGGGGGAACCTCTGGGGCCAACGTCCTGACTTTC. Amino acid sequence: CASSHPSGGTSGANVLTF.

This chain uses TRBV10-3 with TRBJ2-3, with 7 bases fitting TRBD1. The CDR3 is made up of 19 amino acids. V shed 0 bases, J shed 0 bases, and the junction held 12 bases outside the gene matches. CDR1 and CDR2 from the germline V gene are ENHRY and SYGVKD. The CDR3 sequence: CAISESVTGFLTSTDTQYF. CDR3 coding DNA: TGTGCCATCAGTGAGTCTGTGACAGGGTTCCTGACTAGCACAGATACGCAGTATTTT.

This chain uses TRBV4-3 with TRBJ1-2, with D unclear. Germline V CDR1 and CDR2: LGHNA, YSLEER. V was clipped by 4 bases and J by 5 bases, with 14 bases between them. The CDR3 consists of 14 residues. The CDR3, as DNA: TGCGCCAGCAGCCTTCAGGCGGAAGGGTATGGCTACACCTTC. Its protein product is CASSLQAEGYGYTF.

This sequence joins TRBV30 and TRBJ1-3, with 9 bases lining up with TRBD1. With 4 bases clipped from V and 1 base from J, the junction kept 5 bases outside the gene matches. Germline V CDR1 and CDR2: GTSNPN, SVGIG (reference sequence). CDR3 length: 15 residues. The CDR3 reads CAWTRDRVSGNTIYF. The CDR3 DNA is TGTGCCTGGACCCGGGACAGGGTGTCTGGAAACACCATATATTTT.

The table lists this clone with a count of one. This chain uses TRBV5-1 with TRBJ2-5; D is perhaps TRBD2 (6 bases). The CDR3 covers 14 residues. Trimming took off 2 bases at V and 4 bases at J, with 12 bases between the two ends. Germline V gene data show CDR1 as SGHRS and CDR2 as YFSETQ. The CDR3, as DNA: TGCGCCAGCAGCTTCGAGCAGGGAGGAGAGACCCAGTACTTC. Translating it yields CASSFEQGGETQYF.

This chain uses TRBV7-6 with TRBJ2-1; D may be TRBD1 (5 bases). The CDR3 covers 16 residues. The ends were cut back, 0 bases at V and 0 bases at J, with 9 bases in the middle. Germline assignment: CDR1 SGHVS and CDR2 FNYEAQ. The CDR3 loop reads CASSLAGQGSYNEQFF. In nucleotides, the CDR3 is TGTGCCAGCAGCTTAGCGGGGCAGGGCTCCTACAATGAGCAGTTCTTC.

The chain couples TRBV5-6 to TRBJ1-1; possibly TRBD1 for D (5 bases). Trimming shortened V by 7 bases and J by 3 bases, and 31 bases separated the two germline ends. Germline values: CDR1 SGHDT, CDR2 YYEEEE. This CDR3 has 19 residues. The CDR3 protein is CASLRSGSYWTYVHTEAFF. The CDR3 region has the DNA TGTGCCAGCCTACGATCAGGATCCTATTGGACATACGTGCACACTGAAGCTTTCTTT.

The V gene is TRBV10-1, the J gene TRBJ2-6, with D possibly being TRBD2 (6 bases). Trimming cost V 0 bases and J 0 bases, with 6 bases left between them. CDR1 is WNHNN and CDR2 is SYGVQD in the germline V gene (reference sequence). The CDR3 is 16 amino acids. The DNA for the CDR3 is TGCGCCAGCAGTGAGTCGGGAGGCTCTGGGGCCAACGTCCTGACTTTC. Translation gives CASSESGGSGANVLTF.

The rearrangement links TRBV6-1 to TRBJ2-7, with D possibly called TRBD1 or TRBD2 (5 bases each). Deletions cut 3 bases from V and 2 bases from J, with 17 bases between. The germline gives CDR1 MNHNS, CDR2 SASEGT. This CDR3 has 16 residues. The CDR3 region has the DNA TGTGCCAGCAGTGAGGGTATGGCAGGGAGTCCCTACGAGCAGTACTTC. Amino acids: CASSEGMAGSPYEQYF.

The V call is TRBV12-5, the J call TRBJ2-2; D gene unclear. The length of the CDR3 is 16 residues. V gave up 0 bases and J gave up 0 bases, with 8 bases separating them. Germline CDR1 and CDR2: LGHNT and FRNRAP. CDR3 amino acids: CASGLVVTPNTGELFF. The CDR3 region has the DNA TGTGCTAGTGGTTTGGTAGTTACACCGAACACCGGGGAGCTGTTTTTT.